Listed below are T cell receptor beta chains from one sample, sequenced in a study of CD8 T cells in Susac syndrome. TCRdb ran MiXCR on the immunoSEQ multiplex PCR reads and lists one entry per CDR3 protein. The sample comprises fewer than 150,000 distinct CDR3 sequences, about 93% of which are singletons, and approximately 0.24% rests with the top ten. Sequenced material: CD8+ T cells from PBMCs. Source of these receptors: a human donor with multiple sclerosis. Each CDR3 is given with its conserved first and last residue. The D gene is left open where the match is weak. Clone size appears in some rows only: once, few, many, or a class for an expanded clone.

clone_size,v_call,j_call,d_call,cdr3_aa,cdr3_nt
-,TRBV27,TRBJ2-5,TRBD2,CASSTSGVGGQTQYF,TGTGCCAGCAGTACTAGCGGGGTCGGTGGTCAGACCCAGTACTTC
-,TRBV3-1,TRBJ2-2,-,CASSQPAFTGELFF,TGTGCCAGCAGCCAACCGGCTTTCACCGGGGAGCTGTTTTTT
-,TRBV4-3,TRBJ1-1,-,CASSPVWRAGTEAFF,TGCGCCAGCAGCCCAGTGTGGAGGGCGGGTACTGAAGCTTTCTTT
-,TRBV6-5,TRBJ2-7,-,CASSYWPSGDEQYF,TGTGCCAGCAGTTACTGGCCTTCGGGGGACGAGCAGTACTTC
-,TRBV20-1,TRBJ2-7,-,CSANWNSGYEQYF,TGCAGTGCTAATTGGAACTCCGGGTACGAGCAGTACTTC
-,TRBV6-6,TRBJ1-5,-,CASLEDLEFQPQHF,TGTGCCAGTCTAGAGGATCTGGAGTTTCAGCCCCAGCATTTT
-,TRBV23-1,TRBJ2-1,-,CASSQRKAPTYNEQFF,TGCGCCAGCAGTCAACGGAAGGCCCCCACGTACAATGAGCAGTTCTTC
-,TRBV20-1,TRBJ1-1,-,CSARIRLLNTEAFF,TGCAGTGCTAGAATCCGACTCCTGAACACTGAAGCTTTCTTT
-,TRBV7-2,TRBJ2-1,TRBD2,CASSSSGRAYNEQFF,TGTGCCAGCAGCTCGAGCGGGAGGGCCTACAATGAGCAGTTCTTC
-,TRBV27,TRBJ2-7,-,CASSLASASYEQYF,TGTGCCAGCAGTTTGGCGAGCGCCTCCTACGAGCAGTACTTC
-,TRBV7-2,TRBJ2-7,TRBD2,CASSSLAGPYEQYF,TGTGCCAGCAGCTCCCTAGCGGGGCCCTACGAGCAGTACTTC
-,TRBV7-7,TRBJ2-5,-,CASSPSPRQETQYF,TGTGCCAGCAGCCCAAGCCCTAGGCAAGAGACCCAGTACTTC
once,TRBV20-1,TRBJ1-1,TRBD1,CSATDYRGMNTEAFF,TGCAGTGCTACGGACTACAGGGGAATGAACACTGAAGCTTTCTTT
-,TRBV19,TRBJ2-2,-,CASTITGTGELFF,TGTGCCAGTACCATAACCGGAACCGGGGAGCTGTTTTTT
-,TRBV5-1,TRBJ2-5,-,CASSWTDTQETQYF,TGCGCCAGCAGCTGGACCGACACCCAAGAGACCCAGTACTTC
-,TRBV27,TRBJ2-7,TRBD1,CASSPIGTDPYEQYF,TGTGCCAGCAGCCCCATCGGGACAGACCCCTACGAGCAGTACTTC
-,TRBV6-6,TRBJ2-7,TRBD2,CASSYSSGKYEQYF,TGTGCCAGCAGTTACTCTAGCGGGAAGTACGAGCAGTACTTC
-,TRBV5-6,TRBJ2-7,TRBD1,CASSRQGGDYEQYF,TGTGCCAGCAGCCGACAGGGGGGCGACTACGAGCAGTACTTC
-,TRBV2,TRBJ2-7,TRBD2,CASSVRGRAEQYF,TGTGCCAGCAGTGTGAGAGGGAGGGCGGAGCAGTACTTC
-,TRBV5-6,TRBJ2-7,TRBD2,CASSSVGTSGRLGLEQYF,TGTGCCAGCAGCTCCGTCGGGACTAGCGGGAGGTTGGGGCTTGAGCAGTACTTC
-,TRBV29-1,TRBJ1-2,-,CSVQQFYGYTF,TGCAGCGTTCAACAGTTCTATGGCTACACCTTC
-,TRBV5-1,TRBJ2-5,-,CASSPTSGTQYF,TGCGCCAGCAGCCCTACGTCGGGGACCCAGTACTTC
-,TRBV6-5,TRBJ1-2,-,CASSYSESAPNYGYTF,TGTGCCAGCAGTTACTCGGAGAGTGCTCCTAACTATGGCTACACCTTC
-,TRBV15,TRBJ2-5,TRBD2,CATSRRRLAEETQYF,TGTGCCACCAGCAGGCGCAGACTAGCGGAAGAGACCCAGTACTTC